The 20 T cell receptor beta chains below were found in one sample sequenced in a study of radiotherapy plus CTLA-4 blockade in lung cancer. TCRdb's copy holds only in-frame clones and misses some; the assay was immunoSEQ multiplex PCR. The table shows some 120,000 clones, with over 65% occurring only once. Sequencing used peripheral blood, obtained from a patient treated with radiotherapy plus ipilimumab. The receptor source for this set is a human donor with non-small cell lung cancer that progressed on radiotherapy plus ipilimumab. Some clones in this sample may be carry-over from other donors' samples.

The J gene is TRBJ2-1, the V gene TRBV30; 8 nucleotides agree with TRBD1. Germline CDR1 reads GTSNPN; CDR2 reads SVGIG (reference sequence). The CDR3 spans 13 residues. The junction had 6 bases not matched to a gene; V was cut back by 5 bases and J by 6 bases. This CDR3 reads CAWGLQGANEQFF. The CDR3 DNA reads TGTGCCTGGGGCCTCCAGGGGGCCAATGAGCAGTTCTTC.

The chain links TRBV7-6 to TRBJ2-7; 7 positions agree with TRBD1. Losses at the gene ends were 0 bases for V and 3 bases for J; bases not matched to a gene: 11. The CDR3 length is 17 residues. Germline V CDR1 and CDR2: SGHVS, FNYEAQ. The CDR3 sequence: CASSLARTGRGSYEQYF. The DNA for the CDR3 is TGTGCCAGCAGCTTAGCCCGGACAGGAAGGGGTAGCTACGAGCAGTACTTC.

In regard to this clone: The same CDR3 can be traced to other DNA sequences in this sample. As DNA, the CDR3 is TGTGCCAGCAGTGAAAGTGGAGAGACCCAGTACTTC. Amino acid sequence: CASSESGETQYF. The chain recombines TRBV2 with TRBJ2-5, with no clear D. The CDR3 consists of 12 residues. Per the germline V gene, CDR1 is SNHLY and CDR2 is FYNNEI. Trimming removed 2 bases at V and 4 bases at J, with 5 bases between.

This CDR3 reads CASSLSSGSRGEQYF. CDR3 bases: TGTGCCAGCAGCTTATCCTCCGGGAGTAGAGGCGAGCAGTACTTC. The chain uses TRBV7-9 and TRBJ2-7; tentative D call: TRBD2 (6 bases). Germline V lookup: CDR1 SEHNR, CDR2 FQNEAQ (reference sequence). Trimming removed 2 bases at V and 6 bases at J, with 17 bases between. The CDR3 contains 15 residues.

This chain links TRBV9 with TRBJ2-3; TRBD2 agrees at 7 bases. CDR1 is SGDLS and CDR2 is YYNGEE in the germline V gene. The CDR3 covers 14 residues. The J segment lost 1 base and the V segment lost 4 bases, leaving 3 bases of the junction unmatched. The CDR3 protein is CASSPSGGTDTQYF. The CDR3 bases are TGTGCCAGCAGCCCCAGCGGGGGCACAGATACGCAGTATTTT.

This chain uses TRBV4-1 with TRBJ2-1; D might be TRBD1 (6 bases). The CDR3 totals 14 residues. V was pared by 3 bases and J by 9 bases, with 15 bases between. Germline V lookup: CDR1 MGHRA, CDR2 YSYEKL. CDR3 in DNA: TGCGCCAGCAGCCAGGATACAGGGCACGCTGAGCAGTTCTTC. Translation gives CASSQDTGHAEQFF.

The chain combines TRBV9 with TRBJ2-1; no definite D call. With 4 bases removed from V and 0 bases from J, the gap between germline ends came to 11 bases. CDR1 is SGDLS and CDR2 is YYNGEE in the germline V gene. The CDR3 sequence is 15 residues long. CDR3 sequence: CASSPWSSSYNEQFF. Written as DNA, the CDR3 is TGTGCCAGCAGCCCCTGGAGTAGCTCCTACAATGAGCAGTTCTTC.

This clone has only one observation. This chain connects TRBV27 to TRBJ2-2; D is unresolved. Trimming took 0 bases from V and 5 from J, leaving 10 bases between them. CDR3 length: 15 residues. The germline V gene encodes CDR1 MNHEY and CDR2 SMNVEV (reference sequence). As DNA, the CDR3 is TGTGCCAGCAGTTTATCCGGATACATAACCGGGGAGCTGTTTTTT. This translates into CASSLSGYITGELFF.

This clone was detected once. The chain links TRBV5-1 to TRBJ2-7; D not certain. Trimming cost V 1 base and J 3 bases, with 14 bases left between them. CDR1 is SGHRS, CDR2 YFSETQ, per germline. This CDR3 region has 15 residues. CDR3 sequence: CASSLIKGELYEQYF. The CDR3 nucleotides read TGCGCCAGCAGCTTGATCAAAGGTGAACTCTACGAGCAGTACTTC.

CDR3 sequence reads: CASSSAGTPTGYTF. The CDR3 nucleotides read TGTGCCAGCTCGTCCGCCGGGACACCGACCGGCTACACCTTC. The chain carries TRBV18 and TRBJ1-2, with D perhaps matching TRBD1 (6 bases). Germline CDR1 KGHSH, CDR2 LQKENI. Trimming stripped 6 bases from V and 8 bases from J, with 19 bases between. The CDR3 has 14 residues.

The rearrangement joins TRBV7-8 to TRBJ2-7; 7 bases are shared with TRBD1. The ends lost 5 bases at V and 3 bases at J; junction bases unmatched: 10. The CDR3 loop spans 15 amino acids. CDR1 is SGHVS, CDR2 FQNEAQ, per germline. The chain's CDR3 is CASSNPGTDNYEQYF. The DNA of the CDR3 is TGTGCCAGCAGCAATCCGGGGACAGATAACTACGAGCAGTACTTC.

This rearrangement joins TRBV15 to TRBJ1-5; a weak D match, TRBD1 (6 bases). CDR3 size: 13 residues. The germline V gene encodes CDR1 LNHNV and CDR2 YYDKDF (reference sequence). V was cut by 8 bases and J by 7 bases, with 15 bases left in between. The CDR3 bases are TGTGCCACCGGCGGGACACCGAGGCAGCCCCAGCATTTT. Translating gives CATGGTPRQPQHF.

The chain uses TRBV6-5 and TRBJ1-2; perhaps TRBD1 as D (6 bases). Trimming pared 5 bases from V and 8 bases from J, leaving 15 bases between. The germline V gene encodes CDR1 MNHEY and CDR2 SVGAGI. The CDR3 is made up of 13 amino acids. The CDR3 sequence: CASSIAGGAGYTF. The CDR3 DNA sequence: TGTGCCAGCAGTATCGCCGGGGGGGCGGGCTACACCTTC.

Comment on this clone: At the DNA level, this CDR3 is encoded by other sequences in the same sample as well. The V and J genes are TRBV30 and TRBJ1-4; a possible D gene is TRBD1 (5 bases). Germline loops: CDR1 GTSNPN, CDR2 SVGIG (reference sequence). This CDR3 is 15 amino acids long. With 3 bases removed from V and 0 bases from J, the gap between germline ends came to 11 bases. CDR3: CAWSDTGATNEKLFF. The CDR3 DNA follows: TGTGCCTGGAGCGACACAGGTGCAACTAATGAAAAACTGTTTTTT.

This chain uses TRBV11-1 with TRBJ1-1; a weak D match, TRBD1 (6 bases). Germline V CDR1 and CDR2: SGHAT, FQDESV (reference sequence). The CDR3 covers 14 residues. V lost 5 bases, J lost 1 base, and 11 bases lay in between. The CDR3 protein is CASSRQETNTEAFF. DNA of the CDR3: TGTGCCAGCAGCAGACAGGAGACGAACACTGAAGCTTTCTTT.

This sequence joins TRBV7-2 and TRBJ2-1, with D perhaps given as TRBD1 or TRBD2 (5 bases each). Germline lookup yields CDR1 SGHTA and CDR2 FQGNSA. The CDR3 loop spans 14 amino acids. Trimming took 5 bases from V and 9 from J, leaving 17 bases between them. CDR3 amino acids: CASSSPRGRGEQFF. DNA for the CDR3: TGTGCCAGCAGCAGTCCGAGGGGTCGGGGTGAGCAGTTCTTC.

The genes are TRBV5-4 and TRBJ2-7; 8 nucleotides match TRBD1. The germline CDR1 and CDR2 sequences are SGHNT and YYREEE (reference sequence). The CDR3 is 16 amino acids. Germline trimming cut 4 bases from V and 1 base from J; bases unmatched to any gene: 10. The DNA for the CDR3 is TGTGCCAGCAGCAAGAGGAACGACAGGGGTTCCTACGAGCAGTACTTC. It encodes CASSKRNDRGSYEQYF.

CDR3 sequence reads: CASSSDGNAYEQYF. CDR3 nucleotides: TGCGCCAGCAGCTCGGACGGAAACGCCTACGAGCAGTACTTC. The chain recombines TRBV5-1 with TRBJ2-7, with D uncertain. Germline CDR1 reads SGHRS; CDR2 reads YFSETQ. The CDR3 extends over 14 amino acids. With 3 bases removed from V and 2 bases from J, the gap between germline ends came to 12 bases.

In its sample, this clone was seen once. J is TRBJ2-3 and V is TRBV6-6; D assignment may be TRBD1 or TRBD2 (5 bases each). V shed 6 bases and J shed 11 bases, with 21 bases lying between them. The V gene's germline CDR1 is MNHNY and CDR2 SVGAGI (reference sequence). The CDR3 is 14 residues long. The CDR3 bases are TGTGCCAGCAGAAAACCGGGACCCCAGTTGATGCAGTATTTT. This translates into CASRKPGPQLMQYF.

The genes are TRBV6-5 and TRBJ1-1; no clear D gene. V was trimmed by 0 bases and J by 11 bases, leaving 13 bases between them. Per the germline V gene, CDR1 is MNHEY and CDR2 is SVGAGI. This CDR3 is built from 13 residues. This chain's CDR3 is CASSYSILSAAFF. CDR3 DNA: TGTGCCAGCAGTTACTCGATATTATCTGCGGCTTTCTTT.